These T cell receptor beta chains were read from a single sample in a study of T-cell memory formation after mild COVID-19. TCRdb reanalysed the 5' RACE reads using MiXCR and keeps one entry per CDR3 protein. Of some 50,000 distinct CDR3 sequences in the sample, 25% to 35% are singletons; the top ten hold 43%. The source material was PBMCs or a T cell subset sorted from them (not recorded which). All receptors derive from a man in his late teens or twenties who had mild COVID-19 (a few samples of this study predate the infection). Cell type and time point are not known. Both conserved end residues are part of each CDR3. D genes are given only for firm matches. Size is stated for part of the rows, as once, few or many counts, or as a class when the clone is expanded.

cdr3_aa: CASSLFGTTEAFF; cdr3_nt: TGTGCCAGCAGCTTATTCGGGACCACTGAAGCTTTCTTT; d_call: -; clone_size: -; v_call: TRBV7-2; j_call: TRBJ1-1
cdr3_aa: CASSLDGIGTIQPQHF; cdr3_nt: TGCGCCAGCAGCTTGGATGGTATCGGGACGATTCAGCCCCAGCATTTT; d_call: -; clone_size: -; v_call: TRBV5-1; j_call: TRBJ1-5
cdr3_aa: CASSLGGRSIGAQYF; cdr3_nt: TGCGCCAGCAGCTTGGGCGGGAGGTCCATCGGGGCCCAGTACTTC; d_call: TRBD2; clone_size: -; v_call: TRBV5-1; j_call: TRBJ2-5
cdr3_aa: CASSVGDRVYGYTF; cdr3_nt: TGTGCCAGCAGCGTAGGGGACAGGGTTTATGGCTACACCTTC; d_call: TRBD1; clone_size: -; v_call: TRBV9; j_call: TRBJ1-2
cdr3_aa: CATPRGSPNTGELFF; cdr3_nt: TGTGCCACCCCTAGGGGGTCCCCGAACACCGGGGAGCTGTTTTTT; d_call: -; clone_size: -; v_call: TRBV15; j_call: TRBJ2-2
cdr3_aa: CASSLYSSRTDTQYF; cdr3_nt: TGTGCCAGCAGCCTCTACTCGTCGCGCACAGATACGCAGTATTTT; d_call: -; clone_size: few; v_call: TRBV11-2; j_call: TRBJ2-3
cdr3_aa: CASASSYNSPLHF; cdr3_nt: TGTGCCAGCGCGAGCTCCTATAATTCACCCCTCCACTTT; d_call: -; clone_size: few; v_call: TRBV6-5; j_call: TRBJ1-6
cdr3_aa: CASSWETGQETQYF; cdr3_nt: TGTGCCAGCAGCTGGGAGACAGGCCAAGAGACCCAGTACTTC; d_call: -; clone_size: few; v_call: TRBV3-1; j_call: TRBJ2-5
cdr3_aa: CSVFPGGNTEAFF; cdr3_nt: TGCAGCGTTTTCCCAGGGGGGAACACTGAAGCTTTCTTT; d_call: TRBD1; clone_size: -; v_call: TRBV29-1; j_call: TRBJ1-1
cdr3_aa: CASSGNANTGELFF; cdr3_nt: TGTGCCAGCAGTGGGAACGCGAACACCGGGGAGCTGTTTTTT; d_call: -; clone_size: -; v_call: TRBV2; j_call: TRBJ2-2
cdr3_aa: CASSQVGQGIAYEQYF; cdr3_nt: TGCGCCAGCAGCCAAGTAGGGCAGGGGATAGCCTACGAGCAGTACTTC; d_call: -; clone_size: few; v_call: TRBV4-3; j_call: TRBJ2-7
cdr3_aa: CASSVDSAQETQYF; cdr3_nt: TGCGCCAGCAGCGTCGACAGCGCCCAAGAGACCCAGTACTTC; d_call: -; clone_size: -; v_call: TRBV5-1; j_call: TRBJ2-5
cdr3_aa: CASSLYQYTGDTQYF; cdr3_nt: TGTGCCAGCAGCTTATACCAATATACAGGAGATACGCAGTATTTT; d_call: -; clone_size: -; v_call: TRBV11-2; j_call: TRBJ2-3
cdr3_aa: CASSGLAGGGANVLTF; cdr3_nt: TGTGCCAGCAGTGGACTAGCGGGGGGTGGGGCCAACGTCCTGACTTTC; d_call: TRBD2; clone_size: -; v_call: TRBV6-1; j_call: TRBJ2-6